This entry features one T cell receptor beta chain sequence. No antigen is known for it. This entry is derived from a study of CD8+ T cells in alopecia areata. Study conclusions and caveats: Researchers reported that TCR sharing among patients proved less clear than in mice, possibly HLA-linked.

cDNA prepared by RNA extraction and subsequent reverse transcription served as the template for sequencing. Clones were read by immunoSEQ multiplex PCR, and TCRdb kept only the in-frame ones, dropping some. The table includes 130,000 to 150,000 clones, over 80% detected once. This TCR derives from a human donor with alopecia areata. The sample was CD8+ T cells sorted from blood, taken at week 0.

The CDR3 loop reads CASSESDSTQPQHF. CDR3 nucleotide sequence: TGTGCCAGCAGTGAGAGTGATTCAACTCAGCCCCAGCATTTT. The genes are TRBV6-6 and TRBJ1-5; D is unresolved. V lost 5 bases and J lost 6, with 14 bases in between. The CDR3 runs 14 residues. Germline V gives CDR1 MNHNY, CDR2 SVGAGI (reference sequence).